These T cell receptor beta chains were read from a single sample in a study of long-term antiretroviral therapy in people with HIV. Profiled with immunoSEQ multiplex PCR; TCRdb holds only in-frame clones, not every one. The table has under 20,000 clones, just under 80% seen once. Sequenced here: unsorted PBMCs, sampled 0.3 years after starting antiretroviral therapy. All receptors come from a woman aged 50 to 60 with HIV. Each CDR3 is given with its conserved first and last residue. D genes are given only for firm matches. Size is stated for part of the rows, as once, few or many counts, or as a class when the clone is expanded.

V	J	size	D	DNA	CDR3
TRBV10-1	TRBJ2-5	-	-	TGCGCCAGCAGTGAGTCTTGGGCGGGGGAGACCCAGTACTTC	CASSESWAGETQYF
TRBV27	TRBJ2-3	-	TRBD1	TGTGCCAGCAGTTTACGGACAGGGATTAGCACAGATACGCAGTATTTT	CASSLRTGISTDTQYF
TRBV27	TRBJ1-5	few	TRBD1	TGTGCCAGCAGTTTATCGTCGGGACAGGGAAGCAATCAGCCCCAGCATTTT	CASSLSSGQGSNQPQHF
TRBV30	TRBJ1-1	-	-	TGTGCCTGGAGTGTAAGTCGGAACACTGAAGCTTTCTTT	CAWSVSRNTEAFF
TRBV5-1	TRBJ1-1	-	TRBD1	TGCGCCAGCAGCAAGGGACAGGAGAACACTGAAGCTTTCTTT	CASSKGQENTEAFF
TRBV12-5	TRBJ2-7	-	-	TGTGCTAGTGGTTTTGAGCAGGTCGAGCAGTACTTC	CASGFEQVEQYF
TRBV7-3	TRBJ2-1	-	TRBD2	TGTGCCAGCAGCTTAACGGCTAGCGGGTGGGATGAGCAGTTCTTC	CASSLTASGWDEQFF
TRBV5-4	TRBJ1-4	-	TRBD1	TGTGCCAGCAGCTTGGACAGGGGGCATGAAAAACTGTTTTTT	CASSLDRGHEKLFF
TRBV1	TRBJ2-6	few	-	TGCACCAGCAGCCAAGATAAGCCCGGGACAGGGAAAACTGGGGCCAACGTCCTGACTTTC	CTSSQDKPGTGKTGANVLTF
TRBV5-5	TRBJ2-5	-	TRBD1	TGTGCCAGCAGCTTGGTGGGGACAGGGCCAGGGGAGACCCAGTACTTC	CASSLVGTGPGETQYF
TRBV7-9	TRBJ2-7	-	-	TGTGCCAGCAGCCCCCCTTTTGGCACCGACTACGAGCAGTACTTC	CASSPPFGTDYEQYF
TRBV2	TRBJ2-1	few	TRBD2	TGTGCCAGCAGTGATGGGACTCGGGAGGTCAATGAGCAGTTCTTC	CASSDGTREVNEQFF
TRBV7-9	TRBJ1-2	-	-	TGTGCCAGCAGCCAGGGGACTCTCTATGGCTACACCTTC	CASSQGTLYGYTF
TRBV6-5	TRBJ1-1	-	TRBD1	TGTGCCAGCACCAAGGCCGGGACAGGGAAAGCTTTCTTT	CASTKAGTGKAFF
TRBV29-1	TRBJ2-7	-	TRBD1	TGCAGCGTTGATGGGGACAGGGGTTTCTACGAGCAGTACTTC	CSVDGDRGFYEQYF
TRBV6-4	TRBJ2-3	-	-	TGTGCCAGCAGTGACGGGGGCGGGACACCTTTCACAGATACGCAGTATTTT	CASSDGGGTPFTDTQYF
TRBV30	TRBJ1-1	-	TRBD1	TGTGCCTGGTGGGGCAGGGGGATAAACACTGAAGCTTTCTTT	CAWWGRGINTEAFF
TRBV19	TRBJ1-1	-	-	TGTGCCAGTAGTATGCGGAGCGGAGAACCCACTGAAGCTTTCTTT	CASSMRSGEPTEAFF
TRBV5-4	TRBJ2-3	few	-	TGTGCCAGCAGCTTGCCGCCTAGGAGCGGCACAGATACGCAGTATTTT	CASSLPPRSGTDTQYF
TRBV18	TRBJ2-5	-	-	TGTGCCAGCTCACCCAACCCGAACAAACCTGGAGAGACCCAGTACTTC	CASSPNPNKPGETQYF
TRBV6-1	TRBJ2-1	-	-	TGTGCCGGCCGACAGGAACCTTCTAATGAGCAGTTCTTC	CAGRQEPSNEQFF
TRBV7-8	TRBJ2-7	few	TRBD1	TGTGCCAGCAGCAAAGGACAGGGCCTATCCTACGAGCAGTACTTC	CASSKGQGLSYEQYF
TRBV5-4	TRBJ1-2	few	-	TGTGCCAGCAGCTCGGACGGACCGGCAGCTAACTATGGCTACACCTTC	CASSSDGPAANYGYTF
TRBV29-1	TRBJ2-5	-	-	TGCAGCGTTGACCGGAAAGAGACCCAGTACTTC	CSVDRKETQYF
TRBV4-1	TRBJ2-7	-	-	TGCGCCAGCAGCCAAGGGGGTTACGAGCAGTACTTC	CASSQGGYEQYF
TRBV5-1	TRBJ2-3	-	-	TGCGCCAGCAGCCATCTCACAGATACGCAGTATTTT	CASSHLTDTQYF
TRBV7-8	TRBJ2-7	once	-	TGTGCCAGCAGCTTAGCCGGAGGGGGCTACGAGCAGTACTTC	CASSLAGGGYEQYF
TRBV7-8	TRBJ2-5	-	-	TGTGCCAGCAGCTTAGCGGGGGGCTCTGGGGAGACCCAGTACTTC	CASSLAGGSGETQYF
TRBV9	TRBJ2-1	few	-	TGTGCCAGCAGCGTCATTTCAGAGCCCGGGACAACTGACAATGAGCAGTTCTTC	CASSVISEPGTTDNEQFF
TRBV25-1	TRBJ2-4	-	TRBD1	TGTGCCAGCAGTGAATATGGGCCAGGGGGAAACATTCAGTACTTC	CASSEYGPGGNIQYF
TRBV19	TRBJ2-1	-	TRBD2	TGTGCCAGTAGCCCGGGGGGGCTCAATGAGCAGTTCTTC	CASSPGGLNEQFF
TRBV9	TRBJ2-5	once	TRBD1	TGTGCCAGCAGCGTAGGGGGGACAGGGGCAGAGACCCAGTACTTC	CASSVGGTGAETQYF